This T cell receptor (beta chain) appears in the sequencing data of a study of a mutant IDH1 vaccine in newly diagnosed glioma. Study in general: Vaccination started 4-6 weeks after radiotherapy alone, or with temozolomide cycles. Of treated patients, approximately 60% were men and roughly 38% women, averaging 40.4 years. Pretreatment consisted of radiotherapy, temozolomide, or both, with most receiving both.

Time point in this sample: week 11, during vaccination. Alongside topical imiquimod, each dose of vaccine comprised 300 ug of mutant IDH1 20-mer peptide. Those who donated had recent WHO grade 3 or 4 IDH1-mutant, ATRX-lost astrocytomas. This table comes from immunoSEQ multiplex PCR, and its TCRdb copy is limited to in-frame clones, with some not included. The sample yields about 62,000 clones, 89% seen once. In the case of this clone: Antigen specificity is unknown.

Germline V gives CDR1 WSHSY, CDR2 SAAADI. This CDR3 comprises 13 residues. The trim removed 8 bases at V and 7 bases at J, leaving 8 bases unmatched. The source material was PBMCs, sampled from a glioma patient whose treatment included an IDH1 peptide vaccine. The sequence came from a man in his forties or fifties with glioma. This rearrangement joins TRBV10-2 to TRBJ1-5; TRBD1 aligns across 7 bases. The CDR3 protein is CASAPGGGQPQHF. The CDR3 region has the DNA TGCGCCAGCGCGCCAGGGGGAGGCCAGCCCCAGCATTTT.